This T cell receptor beta chain was documented in a study of blood T cell repertoires in COVID-19 (dated by TCRdb to the early 2020s). About the full investigation: The collaborator samples originated in the United States, Italy and Spain and spanned the acute and convalescent phases of COVID-19. Where available, HLA class I and class II types were taken from metadata supplied by the sample provider and were not determined by assay-based typing. The samples were drawn from the first 160 participants of the ongoing ImmuneRACE study and from 1,200 or so subjects provided by 6 global collaborators. The material from the prospective study consisted of cDNA or gDNA derived from T cells, B-cell-depleted T cells, or PBMCs. The repertoires were released in a freely available public database meant as a resource for research on the immune response to SARS-CoV-2. A de-identified subject ID, COVID-19 status, age in years and sex were almost always included in the sample metadata. Deeply sampled blood TCRbeta repertoires from subjects exposed to, actively infected with, or recovered from COVID-19 were included in the dataset.

General findings and caveats noted by the study authors: How much clinical and demographic metadata was included differed by source and by participant, and the metadata was provided uncurated.

Concerning this clone itself: What antigen it recognizes has not been identified. No base quality information exists; no much larger clone differs at one position.

As encoded in the germline V gene, CDR1 is MRHNA while CDR2 is SNTAGT. The V end gives up 3 bases and the J end 0 bases, leaving 2 bases in the junction not matched to a gene. Taken from cysteine to phenylalanine, the CDR3 has 17 residues. Just the 51-base CDR3 DNA is kept, in frame starting at base 1. TCRbeta CDR3 regions were amplified from genomic DNA using the immunoSEQ Assay, a bias-controlled multiplex PCR. On the authors' methods: The number of nucleated cells in each sample was estimated from the amplification of reference gene primers within the assay. To quantify the absolute abundance of each unique TCRbeta CDR3 rearrangement, sequence reads were collapsed and filtered. For each sample, productive Simpson clonality was calculated by taking the square root of Simpson's diversity index across productive rearrangements. TCRdb took over this immuneACCESS table, retaining in-frame rearrangements with V and J assigned. Such tables are incomplete; in checked studies, under half of the missing clones stem from an unresolved V gene, and the remainder is unexplained. From that table come the V and J calls and clone size; the DNA was used to work out D and trimming. The sample table shows about 140,000 clones, and approximately 88% are seen once. The top ten clonotypes cover about 1.5% of the sample.

Collaborating institutions collected whole blood in K2EDTA tubes following their own protocols. For TCRbeta analysis, collaborators shipped samples as frozen whole blood, isolated PBMCs, or DNA extracted from either of those sample types. The sequence links TRBV6-4 to TRBJ2-2; the junction holds 12 bases that match TRBD2. This receptor was obtained from a woman aged 45-60 years with acute or convalescent COVID-19. The sample was peripheral blood. The CDR3 in this case is CASSETSGGSNTGELFF. The DNA sequence reads TGTGCCAGCAGTGAAACTAGCGGGGGGTCGAACACCGGGGAGCTGTTTTTT.